The rows below give T cell receptor beta chains drawn from one sample of a study of monozygotic twins with inflammatory bowel disease. TCRdb reprocessed the 5' RACE reads, with one entry per CDR3 protein and no DNA. The table lists some 330,000 distinct CDR3 sequences. Sequenced: blood. These receptors were collected from a human donor with ulcerative colitis or Crohn's disease, or a healthy co-twin of an affected twin (not recorded which). The CDR3 runs from the conserved cysteine through the conserved F or W.

J gene | V gene | CDR3 protein
TRBJ1-3 | TRBV10-2 | CASRLPGNTIYF
TRBJ2-3 | TRBV7-9 | CASSGLRGQGTDTQYF
TRBJ2-1 | TRBV29-1 | CSGLSWNEQFF
TRBJ1-1 | TRBV5-1 | CASSLGAGVWAEAFF
TRBJ2-4 | TRBV12-3/TRBV12-4 | CACGDLAKNIQYF
TRBJ1-2 | TRBV27 | CASSLNGFDGYTF
TRBJ2-5 | TRBV5-1 | CASSLASPQETQYF
TRBJ2-7 | TRBV7-9 | CASSPPGLAGSSYEQYF
TRBJ1-6 | TRBV11-3 | CASSLGWQLLSSYNSPLHF
TRBJ1-1 | TRBV19 | CASRWGDRLMNTEAFF
TRBJ2-3 | TRBV9 | CASSALLAGSTDTQYF
TRBJ1-1 | TRBV23-1 | CASSQQTGAEAFF
TRBJ2-7 | TRBV12-3/TRBV12-4 | CASMAGEVWEQYF
TRBJ2-3 | TRBV28 | CASSLTGADTQYF
TRBJ2-1 | TRBV12-3/TRBV12-4 | CASSFAPRAGVGNEQFF